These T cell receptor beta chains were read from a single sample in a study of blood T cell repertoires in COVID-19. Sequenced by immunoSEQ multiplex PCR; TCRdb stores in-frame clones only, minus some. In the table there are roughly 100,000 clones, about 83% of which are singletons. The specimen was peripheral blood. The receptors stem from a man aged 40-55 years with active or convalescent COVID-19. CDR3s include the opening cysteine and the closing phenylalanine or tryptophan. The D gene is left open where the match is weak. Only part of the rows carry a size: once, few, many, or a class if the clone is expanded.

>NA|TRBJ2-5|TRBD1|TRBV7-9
CASSLLPGQGAPIQETQYF
TGTGCCAGCAGCCTTCTTCCGGGACAGGGGGCGCCGATACAAGAGACCCAGTACTTC
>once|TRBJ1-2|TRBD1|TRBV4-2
CASSQDTGGYGYTF
TGTGCCAGCAGCCAAGACACAGGGGGCTATGGCTACACCTTC
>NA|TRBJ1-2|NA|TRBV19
CASGRGGYTF
TGTGCCAGCGGGCGGGGTGGCTACACCTTC
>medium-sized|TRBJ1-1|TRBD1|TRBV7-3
CASSLTSGGTEAFF
TGTGCCAGCAGCTTAACATCAGGGGGCACTGAAGCTTTCTTT
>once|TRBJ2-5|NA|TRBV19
CASSIGRGETQYF
TGTGCCAGTAGTATAGGTCGCGGGGAGACCCAGTACTTC
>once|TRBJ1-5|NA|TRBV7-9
CASSNGEFQHF
TGTGCCAGCAGCAACGGGGAGTTCCAGCATTTT
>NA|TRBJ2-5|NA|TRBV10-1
CASSEGGGETQYF
TGCGCCAGCAGTGAGGGGGGAGGAGAGACCCAGTACTTC
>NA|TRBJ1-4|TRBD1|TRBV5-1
CASSTSPSGQGGNEKLFF
TGCGCCAGCAGCACCTCACCAAGCGGACAGGGCGGTAATGAAAAACTGTTTTTT
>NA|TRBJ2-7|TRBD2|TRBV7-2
CASSSLSAGGYEQYF
TGTGCCAGCAGCTCTCTCTCAGCGGGGGGATACGAGCAGTACTTC
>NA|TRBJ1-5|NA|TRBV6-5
CASSSPGAGNQPQHF
TGTGCCAGCAGTTCCCCAGGGGCTGGAAATCAGCCCCAGCATTTT
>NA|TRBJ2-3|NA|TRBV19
CASRDTVPTQYF
TGTGCCAGTAGAGATACGGTCCCTACGCAGTATTTT
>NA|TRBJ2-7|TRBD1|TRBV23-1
CASTRGPGQGSHEQYF
TGCGCCAGCACTCGAGGCCCGGGACAGGGTAGCCACGAGCAGTACTTC
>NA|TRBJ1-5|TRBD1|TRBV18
CASSPYGRGTISNQPQHF
TGTGCCAGCTCACCATATGGCAGGGGGACCATAAGCAATCAGCCCCAGCATTTT
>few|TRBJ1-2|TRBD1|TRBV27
CASSWTGYGYTF
TGTGCCAGCAGTTGGACAGGGTATGGCTACACCTTC
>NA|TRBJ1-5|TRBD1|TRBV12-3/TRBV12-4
CASRPGQDQPQHF
TGTGCCAGCAGACCGGGACAGGATCAGCCCCAGCATTTT
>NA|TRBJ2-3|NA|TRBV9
CASSVVTTLTDTQYF
TGTGCCAGCAGCGTGGTGACTACTCTCACAGATACGCAGTATTTT
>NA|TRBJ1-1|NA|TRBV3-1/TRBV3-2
CASSQLGAANTEAFF
TGTGCCAGCAGCCAATTAGGGGCGGCGAACACTGAAGCTTTCTTT
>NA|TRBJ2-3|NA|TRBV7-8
CASSPATDTQYF
TGTGCCAGCAGCCCCGCGACAGATACGCAGTATTTT
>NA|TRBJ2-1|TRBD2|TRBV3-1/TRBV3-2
CASSQVRGGLNEQFF
TGTGCCAGCAGCCAAGTCCGGGGGGGCCTCAATGAGCAGTTCTTC
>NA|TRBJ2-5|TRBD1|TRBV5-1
CASSRGQGMLETQYF
TGCGCCAGCAGCCGGGGACAGGGGATGCTGGAGACCCAGTACTTC
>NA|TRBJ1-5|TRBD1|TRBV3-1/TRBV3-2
CASSGGQGGMPQHF
TGTGCCAGCAGCGGTGGACAGGGGGGCATGCCCCAGCATTTT
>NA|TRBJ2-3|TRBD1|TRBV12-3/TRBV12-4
CASSDRGRDTQYF
TGTGCCAGCTCGGACAGGGGGAGGGATACGCAGTATTTT
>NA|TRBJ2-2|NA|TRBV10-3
CAISAAGNVNTGELFF
TGTGCCATCAGTGCGGCGGGGAACGTTAACACCGGGGAGCTGTTTTTT
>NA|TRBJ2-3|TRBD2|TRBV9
CASSVVRLAGADTQYF
TGTGCCAGCAGCGTAGTTCGACTAGCGGGGGCCGATACGCAGTATTTT
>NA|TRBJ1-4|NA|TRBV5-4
CASSLASSSEKLFF
TGTGCCAGCAGCTTGGCTAGTTCGAGTGAAAAACTGTTTTTT
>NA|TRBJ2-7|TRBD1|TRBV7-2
CASSQPAGGAYEQYF
TGTGCCAGCAGCCAACCGGCAGGGGGAGCATACGAGCAGTACTTC
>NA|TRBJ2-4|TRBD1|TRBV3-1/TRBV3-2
CARGGHIQYF
TGTGCCAGAGGGGGCCACATTCAGTACTTC
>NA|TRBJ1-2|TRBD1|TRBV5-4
CASSLDPTGGLRYGYTF
TGTGCCAGCAGCTTGGACCCTACAGGGGGCCTACGCTATGGCTACACCTTC
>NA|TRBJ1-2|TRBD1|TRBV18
CASSPEGQGLGYTF
TGTGCCAGCTCACCAGAGGGACAGGGGCTTGGCTACACCTTC
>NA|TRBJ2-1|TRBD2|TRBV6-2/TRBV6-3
CASSYSWTSGGPVLSYNEQFF
TGTGCCAGCAGTTACTCTTGGACTAGCGGGGGGCCAGTTTTATCATACAATGAGCAGTTCTTC
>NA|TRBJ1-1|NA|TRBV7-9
CASSLSGGMNTEAFF
TGTGCCAGCAGCTTGAGCGGGGGGATGAACACTGAAGCTTTCTTT
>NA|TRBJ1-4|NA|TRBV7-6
CASSTREGANEKLFF
TGTGCCAGCAGCACCCGGGAGGGGGCTAATGAAAAACTGTTTTTT
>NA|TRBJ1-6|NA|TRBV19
CASSTQNSPLHF
TGTGCCAGTAGTACCCAGAATTCACCCCTCCACTTT
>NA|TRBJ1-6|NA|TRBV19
CASSIGQVNSPLHF
TGTGCCAGTAGTATAGGACAGGTTAATTCACCCCTCCACTTT
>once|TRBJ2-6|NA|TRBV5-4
CASSPRLLSGANVLTF
TGTGCCAGCAGTCCCCGACTTCTCTCTGGGGCCAACGTCCTGACTTTC
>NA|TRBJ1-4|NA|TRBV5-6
CASSLWGLGSGKLFF
TGTGCCAGCAGCTTGTGGGGACTGGGATCGGGAAAACTGTTTTTT
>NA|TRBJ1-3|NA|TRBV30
CAWSTGKFGNTIYF
TGTGCCTGGAGTACAGGGAAGTTTGGAAACACCATATATTTT
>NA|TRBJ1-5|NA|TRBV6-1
CASSGQATWTNNQPQHF
TGTGCCAGCAGTGGACAGGCAACCTGGACCAACAATCAGCCCCAGCATTTT
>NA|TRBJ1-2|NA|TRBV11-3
CASSLDGGYGYTF
TGTGCCAGCAGCTTAGACGGGGGCTATGGCTACACCTTC